The rows below give T cell receptor beta chains drawn from one sample of a study of blood T cell repertoires in COVID-19. Data came from immunoSEQ multiplex PCR; TCRdb stores just in-frame clones and leaves some out. The table includes some 230,000 clones, about 85% detected once. Sequencing was carried out using peripheral blood. These receptors came from a man aged 50 to 60 who had recovered from COVID-19. The CDR3 runs from the conserved cysteine through the conserved F or W. Fields, in order: V gene, J gene, D gene, clone size, CDR3 protein, CDR3 DNA. A D gene is named only where the DNA matches it firmly. Not every row has a clone size; where given, it reads once, few, many or a size class.

v_gene: TRBV6-5; j_gene: TRBJ2-7; d_gene: TRBD1; abundance: -; CDR3aa: CASSYLQGGRYEQYF; CDR3nt: TGTGCCAGCAGTTACTTACAAGGGGGCAGGTACGAGCAGTACTTC
v_gene: TRBV2; j_gene: TRBJ2-1; d_gene: TRBD2; abundance: once; CDR3aa: CASRGSGASGQFF; CDR3nt: TGTGCCAGCAGGGGTAGCGGGGCCTCCGGGCAGTTCTTC
v_gene: TRBV18; j_gene: TRBJ2-2; d_gene: -; abundance: once; CDR3aa: CASSPLNTDTGELFF; CDR3nt: TGTGCCAGCTCACCATTGAACACCGACACCGGGGAGCTGTTTTTT
v_gene: TRBV27; j_gene: TRBJ2-7; d_gene: TRBD1; abundance: -; CDR3aa: CASSLSGTTGGTYEQYF; CDR3nt: TGTGCCAGCAGTTTATCCGGAACGACAGGGGGTACCTACGAGCAGTACTTC
v_gene: TRBV19; j_gene: TRBJ1-3; d_gene: -; abundance: -; CDR3aa: CASTQGTIGNTIYF; CDR3nt: TGTGCCAGTACGCAAGGGACAATCGGAAACACCATATATTTT
v_gene: TRBV28; j_gene: TRBJ1-1; d_gene: -; abundance: -; CDR3aa: CASSPPSWREAFF; CDR3nt: TGTGCCAGCAGTCCCCCAAGCTGGCGGGAAGCTTTCTTT
v_gene: TRBV5-4; j_gene: TRBJ2-5; d_gene: TRBD1; abundance: -; CDR3aa: CASSQRTGKETQYF; CDR3nt: TGTGCCAGCAGCCAACGGACAGGGAAAGAGACCCAGTACTTC
v_gene: TRBV27; j_gene: TRBJ2-6; d_gene: -; abundance: -; CDR3aa: CASRLQASDRRVGANVLTF; CDR3nt: TGTGCCAGCAGGTTACAGGCCTCGGACAGGAGGGTTGGGGCCAACGTCCTGACTTTC
v_gene: TRBV14; j_gene: TRBJ2-5; d_gene: -; abundance: -; CDR3aa: CASNSLFQETQYF; CDR3nt: TGTGCCAGCAACTCCCTCTTTCAAGAGACCCAGTACTTC
v_gene: TRBV28; j_gene: TRBJ2-7; d_gene: TRBD2; abundance: few; CDR3aa: CASSLGGTSGYEQYF; CDR3nt: TGTGCCAGCAGTTTAGGCGGGACTAGCGGTTACGAGCAGTACTTC
v_gene: TRBV11-2; j_gene: TRBJ1-4; d_gene: -; abundance: -; CDR3aa: CASSFTDYNEKLFF; CDR3nt: TGTGCCAGCAGCTTCACGGACTATAATGAAAAACTGTTTTTT
v_gene: TRBV7-9; j_gene: TRBJ2-7; d_gene: -; abundance: once; CDR3aa: CASSLSWRGSSYEQYF; CDR3nt: TGTGCCAGCAGCTTAAGCTGGCGGGGAAGCTCCTACGAGCAGTACTTC